Following are 2 T cell receptor beta chains from one sample sequenced in a study of CD39 and CD103 CD8 tumor-infiltrating T cells. The assay was immunoSEQ multiplex PCR, and TCRdb's table has in-frame clones only and misses some. The sample carries 15,000 or so clones, about 93% recorded once. Sequenced sample: CD8+ T cells sorted from blood. Subset specified: total memory CD8 T cells (CD45RA-CCR7+/-) from blood or uninvolved lymph node. The receptors were gathered from a human donor with head and neck squamous cell carcinoma.

The rearrangement uses TRBV7-9 and TRBJ2-1; D perhaps matches TRBD1 (6 bases). CDR3 length: 15 amino acids. CDR1 and CDR2 (germline): SEHNR, FQNEAQ (reference sequence). Trimming left V 5 bases short and J 4 bases short, with 15 bases between. CDR3 amino acids: CASSHTGSLYNEQFF. The CDR3 DNA reads TGTGCCAGCAGCCATACAGGGTCCTTATACAATGAGCAGTTCTTC.

The chain has TRBV10-2 and TRBJ2-1; no definite D call. Per germline, CDR1 WSHSY and CDR2 SAAADI. The V end lost 3 bases, the J end lost 4 bases, and 1 base lay between the germline ends. The CDR3 has 11 amino acids. The CDR3 loop is CASSEYNEQFF. CDR3 in DNA: TGCGCCAGCAGTGAATACAATGAGCAGTTCTTC.